This T cell receptor beta chain was sequenced in a study of blood T cell repertoires in COVID-19. As handled by the study authors: Reference gene primer amplification yielded estimated nucleated cell counts. Only in-frame clones appear in the TCRdb table, and some are missing; sequencing was by immunoSEQ multiplex PCR. V and J calls and clone size come straight from that table; D and trimming were deduced from the DNA. The sample yields over 30,000 clones, about four fifths seen once. The sample consisted of peripheral blood. The TCR originated in an elderly man with active or convalescent COVID-19.

CDR3 in DNA: TGCGCCAGCAGCTTGCTAGGGGTGGTGGGCACTGAAGCTTTCTTT. It specifies CASSLLGVVGTEAFF. The J gene is TRBJ1-1, the V gene TRBV5-1; a weak D match, TRBD1 (5 bases). V lost 1 base, J lost 4 bases, and 14 bases lay in between. CDR1 and CDR2 from the germline V gene are SGHRS and YFSETQ. The CDR3 spans 15 residues.